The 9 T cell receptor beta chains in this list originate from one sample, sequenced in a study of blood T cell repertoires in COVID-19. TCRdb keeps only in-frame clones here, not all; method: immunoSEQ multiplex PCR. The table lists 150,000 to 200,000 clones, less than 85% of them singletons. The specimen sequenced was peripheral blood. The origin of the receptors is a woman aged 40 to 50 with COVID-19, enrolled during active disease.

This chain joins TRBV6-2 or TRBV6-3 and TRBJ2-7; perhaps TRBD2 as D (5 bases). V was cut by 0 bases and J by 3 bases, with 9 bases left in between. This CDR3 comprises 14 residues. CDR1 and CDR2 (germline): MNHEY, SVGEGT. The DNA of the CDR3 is TGTGCCAGCAGTTACTCCGGACTGAACTACGAGCAGTACGTC. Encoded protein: CASSYSGLNYEQYV.

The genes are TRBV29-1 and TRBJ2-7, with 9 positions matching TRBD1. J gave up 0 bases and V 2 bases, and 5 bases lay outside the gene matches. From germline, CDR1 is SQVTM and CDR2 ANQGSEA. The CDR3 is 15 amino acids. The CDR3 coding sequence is TGCAGCGTTGAAAACGTGGGACAGGGCTCCTACGAGCAGTACTTC. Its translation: CSVENVGQGSYEQYF.

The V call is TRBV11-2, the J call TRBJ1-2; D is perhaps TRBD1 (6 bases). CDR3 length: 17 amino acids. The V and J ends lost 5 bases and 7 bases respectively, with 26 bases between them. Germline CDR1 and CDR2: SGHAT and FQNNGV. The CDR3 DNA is TGTGCCAGCAGCCACCTTCGGGCGGGGGGCCACGGGGGTGGCTACACCTTC. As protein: CASSHLRAGGHGGGYTF.

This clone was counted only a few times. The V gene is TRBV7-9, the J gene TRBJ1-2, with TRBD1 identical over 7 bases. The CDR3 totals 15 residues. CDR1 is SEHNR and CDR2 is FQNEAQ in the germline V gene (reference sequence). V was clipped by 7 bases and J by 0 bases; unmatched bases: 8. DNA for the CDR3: TGTGCCAGCATCTCCGGGACAGCGTCTAACTATGGCTACACCTTC. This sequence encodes CASISGTASNYGYTF.

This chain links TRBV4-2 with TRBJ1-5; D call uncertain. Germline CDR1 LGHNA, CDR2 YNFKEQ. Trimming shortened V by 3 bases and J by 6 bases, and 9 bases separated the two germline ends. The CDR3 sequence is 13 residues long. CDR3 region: CASSQREGQPQHF. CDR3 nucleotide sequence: TGTGCCAGCAGCCAGCGCGAGGGTCAGCCCCAGCATTTT.

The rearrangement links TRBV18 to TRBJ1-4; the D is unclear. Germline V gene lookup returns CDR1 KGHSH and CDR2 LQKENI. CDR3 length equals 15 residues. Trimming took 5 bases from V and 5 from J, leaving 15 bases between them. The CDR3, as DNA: TGTGCCAGCTCAGGTCCGAGGGCGACGAATGAAAAACTGTTTTTT. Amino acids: CASSGPRATNEKLFF.

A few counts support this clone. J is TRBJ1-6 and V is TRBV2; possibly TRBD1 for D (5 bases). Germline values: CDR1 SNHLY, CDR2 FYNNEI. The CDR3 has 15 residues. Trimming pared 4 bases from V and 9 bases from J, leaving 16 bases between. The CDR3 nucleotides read TGTGCCAGCAGTGCGTTGGCAGTCCAGGGTTCACCCCTCCACTTT. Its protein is CASSALAVQGSPLHF. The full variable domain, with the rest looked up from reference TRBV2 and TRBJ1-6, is EPEVTQTPSHQVTQMGQEVILRCVPISNHLYFYWYRQILGQKVEFLVSFYNNEISEKSEIFDDQFSVERPDGSNFTLKIRSTKLEDSAMYFCASSALAVQGSPLHFGNGTRLTVT.

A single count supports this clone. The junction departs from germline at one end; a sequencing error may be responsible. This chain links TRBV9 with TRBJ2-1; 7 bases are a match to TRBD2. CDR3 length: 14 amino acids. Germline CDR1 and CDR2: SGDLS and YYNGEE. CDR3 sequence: CATSVTSANNEQFF. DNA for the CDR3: TGTGCCACCAGCGTAACTAGCGCAAACAATGAGCAGTTCTTC.

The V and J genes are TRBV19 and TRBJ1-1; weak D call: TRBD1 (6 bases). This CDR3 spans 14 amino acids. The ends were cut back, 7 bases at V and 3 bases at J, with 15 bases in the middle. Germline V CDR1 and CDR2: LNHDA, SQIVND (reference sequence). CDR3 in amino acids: CASNPRGSYTEAFF. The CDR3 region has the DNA TGTGCCAGTAACCCCAGGGGCTCTTACACTGAAGCTTTCTTT.